The source of this T cell receptor (beta chain) is a study of Tregs in tolerant kidney transplant recipients. Study in general: Sorting of CD4+CD25+CD127- cells followed approximately three-day belatacept mixed lymphocyte reactions, sometimes with roughly 5-day graft donor restimulation. Recipient cells were told from donor cells by antibody staining.

As to this clone: What it recognizes is unknown.

Findings and limits, study-wide: Tregs expanded with activated donor B cells seemed most donor-specific. No direct test of biological reproducibility was done here.

Produced via immunoSEQ multiplex PCR; TCRdb's table is partial and in-frame only. This sample has some 15,000 clones, with about 61% found just once. V gave up 3 bases and J gave up 2 bases; unmatched junction bases: 5. Germline loops: CDR1 GTSNPN, CDR2 SVGIG (reference sequence). This CDR3 region has 14 residues. The source material was Tregs from blood cultured with allogeneic cells. This chain joins TRBV30 and TRBJ1-2; 8 bases are shared with TRBD1. The clonotype comes from a human donor in good health. CDR3 sequence reads: CAWSVNRGNYGYTF. The CDR3, as DNA: TGTGCCTGGAGCGTAAACAGGGGGAACTATGGCTACACCTTC.